These 25 T cell receptor beta chains came from one sample sequenced in a study of T cells in women clearing cervical HPV infection (dated by TCRdb to the late 2010s). Library method: the immunoSEQ multiplex PCR assay. TCRdb retrieved this table from immuneACCESS and kept in-frame rearrangements only. Not all clones are present; in checked studies, unresolved V genes account for under half, and no reason is known for the remainder. In this sample's table one finds tens of thousands of clones. The ten most abundant clones make up around 3.3% of the sample. Sequenced material: blood buffy coat. The receptor set was obtained from a woman aged 18 to 75 with a cervical HPV16 infection that either progressed to CIN3+ or cleared (not recorded which).

To note about this clone: With the read ending 3 residues before the CDR3 end, the germline J gene is used to fill in that end. The gene calls are TRBV11-2 and TRBJ2-1, with D perhaps TRBD2 (6 bases). The ends were cut back, 5 bases at V and 4 bases at J, with 15 bases in the middle. Germline CDR1 is SGHAT and CDR2 is FQNNGV. The CDR3 extends over 15 amino acids. The CDR3 is CASSQGGVRYNEQFF. The CDR3 DNA, read in part, is TGTGCCAGCAGCCAAGGAGGGGTCAGGTACAATGAG.

As concerns this clone: The sequenced fragment ends 3 residues before the CDR3 boundary, so the rest is inferred from the germline J gene. The chain is built from TRBV5-1 and TRBJ2-3, with TRBD2 identical over 13 bases. Trimming took 4 bases from V and 3 from J; bases not matched to a gene: 14. This CDR3 is built from 19 residues. The germline gives CDR1 SGHRS, CDR2 YFSETQ. The CDR3 bases that were read are TGCGCCAGCAGCCAACAACTAGCGGGAGGGGTTGGGCGGACAGATACG. It yields the protein CASSQQLAGGVGRTDT. The CDR3 reads in full as CASSQQLAGGVGRTDTQYF.

Note on this clone: The CDR3 extends 3 residues past the end of the read, so its final part is completed from the germline J gene. This sequence joins TRBV18 and TRBJ2-7; no reliable D call. CDR3 length equals 15 residues. Germline-derived CDR1 and CDR2 are KGHSH and LQKENI. V lost 4 bases to trimming and J lost 2 bases, with 15 bases between them. The chain's CDR3 is CASSQTNRDTYEQYF. The CDR3 DNA, read in part, is TGTGCCAGCTCACAAACCAACAGAGACACCTACGAG.

In regard to this clone: The junction does not match germline at one end; this may be a read error. The read stops 3 residues short of the end of the CDR3; the missing end is completed from the germline J gene. The chain uses TRBV4-2 and TRBJ2-2; 9 bases are shared with TRBD1. Germline V gives CDR1 LGHNA, CDR2 YNFKEQ. The CDR3 contains 15 residues. The chain's CDR3 is CASSFRDRVTGELFF. The CDR3 DNA, read in part, is TGCGCCAGCAGCTTCCGGGACAGGGTAACCGGGGAG.

Points on this clone: The CDR3 goes on 3 residues after the read ends, and that part is filled in from the germline J gene. This chain connects TRBV5-1 to TRBJ2-3; 11 bases are a match to TRBD1. Germline CDR1 is SGHRS and CDR2 is YFSETQ. V shed 0 bases and J 5 bases; nucleotides not matched to a gene: 2. This CDR3 region has 15 residues. The covered CDR3 bases are TGCGCCAGCAGCTTGGTCGGGACAGGGGGAGATACG. It yields the protein CASSLVGTGGDT. The CDR3 in its entirety is CASSLVGTGGDTQYF.

Regarding this clone: The sequenced fragment ends 3 residues before the CDR3 boundary, so the rest is inferred from the germline J gene. The chain combines TRBV5-5 with TRBJ1-2, with unresolved D. CDR1 is SGHKS and CDR2 is YYEKEE in the germline V gene (reference sequence). V shed 0 bases and J shed 4 bases, with 13 bases lying between them. CDR3 length: 15 residues. The sequenced CDR3 bases are TGTGCCAGCAGCTTGGCCGTGGCGCGGAGCTATGGC. Its protein product is CASSLAVARSYG. The complete CDR3 reads CASSLAVARSYGYTF.

Worth noting for this clone: The read terminates 3 residues before the CDR3 end, so the remaining end is supplied by the germline J gene. The chain carries TRBV5-1 and TRBJ2-1, with TRBD2 matching over 11 bases. J gave up 7 bases and V 1 base, and 7 bases lay outside the gene matches. This CDR3 is 16 amino acids long. The germline V gene has CDR1 SGHRS and CDR2 YFSETQ. CDR3 DNA, as far as it was read: TGCGCCAGCAGCTTGTCCTTAGCGGGAGGGGAGAATGAG. It encodes CASSLSLAGGENE. In full, the CDR3 is CASSLSLAGGENEQFF.

Remarks on this clone: The read gets to within 3 residues of the CDR3 end, and the germline J gene fills in the rest. The J gene is TRBJ2-7, the V gene TRBV7-9; D gene unclear. Germline values: CDR1 SEHNR, CDR2 FQNEAQ (reference sequence). With 6 bases removed from V and 2 bases from J, the gap between germline ends came to 5 bases. The CDR3 extends over 11 amino acids. Incomplete CDR3 DNA: TGTGCCAGCAGATCCACCTACGAG. This sequence encodes CASRSTYE. The complete CDR3 sequence is CASRSTYEQYF.

To note about this clone: The read comes to an end 3 residues before the CDR3 does, leaving the germline J gene to fill in the end. J is TRBJ2-1 and V is TRBV20-1; D is perhaps TRBD2 (5 bases). V was clipped by 4 bases and J by 9 bases, with 13 bases between them. In germline, CDR1 is DFQATT, CDR2 SNEGSKA (reference sequence). This CDR3 is 12 amino acids long. CDR3 DNA, as far as it was read: TGCAGTGCTACCCGGAGCGGAGGTGAG. Protein sequence: CSATRSGGE. The entire CDR3 protein is CSATRSGGEQFF.

About this clone: Read data end 3 residues before the CDR3 end; the end is taken from the germline J gene. The rearrangement uses TRBV28 and TRBJ2-6; D is possibly TRBD2 (6 bases). CDR3 length: 16 amino acids. V was trimmed by 5 bases and J by 4 bases, leaving 15 bases between them. Germline CDR1 reads MDHEN; CDR2 reads SYDVKM. The DNA read from the CDR3 is TGTGCCAGCAGTAGGGGAGGTACCGGGGGGGCCAACGTC. Translating gives CASSRGGTGGANV. The CDR3 reads in full as CASSRGGTGGANVLTF.

In the case of this clone: Read data end 3 residues before the CDR3 end; the end is taken from the germline J gene. The V call is TRBV5-4, the J call TRBJ1-6, with D possibly matching TRBD1 (5 bases). CDR1 SGHNT and CDR2 YYREEE come from the germline V gene (reference sequence). CDR3 size: 15 residues. V gave up 2 bases and J gave up 5 bases, with 11 bases separating them. The part of the CDR3 DNA that was read is TGTGCCAGCAGCTTCGCCAGGGAGAATAATTCACCC. Amino acids: CASSFARENNSP. The whole CDR3 sequence reads CASSFARENNSPLHF.

Here the CDR3 reads CSASRRNNEQFF. CDR3 bases read: TGCAGTGCTAGCAGGAGGAATAATGAG. The chain links TRBV20-1 to TRBJ2-1; TRBD2 might be the D (5 bases). The read gets to within 3 residues of the CDR3 end, and the germline J gene fills in the rest. V lost 3 bases, J lost 7 bases, and 10 bases lay in between. Looked up from germline, CDR1 is DFQATT and CDR2 is SNEGSKA (reference sequence). The CDR3 extends over 12 amino acids.

Of note for this clone: The read terminates 3 residues ahead of where the CDR3 ends, so the germline J gene completes it. The genes are TRBV7-3 and TRBJ2-1, with 9 bases identical to TRBD2. The CDR3 totals 15 residues. The germline CDR1 and CDR2 sequences are SGHTA and FQGTGA. Losses at the gene ends were 4 bases for V and 5 bases for J; bases not matched to a gene: 6. Partial CDR3 DNA: TGTGCCAGCAGCTCAGGGAGCGGGGGGCACAATGAG. Translating it yields CASSSGSGGHNE. In full, the CDR3 is CASSSGSGGHNEQFF.

About this clone itself: With the read ending 3 residues before the CDR3 end, the germline J gene is used to fill in that end. This sequence joins TRBV19 and TRBJ2-5, with 10 bases lining up with TRBD2. V gave up 6 bases and J gave up 4 bases; unmatched junction bases: 2. CDR1 LNHDA and CDR2 SQIVND come from the germline V gene (reference sequence). This CDR3 spans 13 amino acids. The DNA read from the CDR3 is TGTGCCAGTAGGGAGCGGGGGGGAGAGACC. The encoded protein is CASRERGGET. The entire CDR3 protein reads CASRERGGETQYF.

The DNA read from the CDR3 is TGTGCCAGCAGTATCCCTCCGGGACAAATCGCCAGTGAG. Protein: CASSIPPGQIASE. Given in full, the CDR3 is CASSIPPGQIASEQFF. This chain links TRBV6-2 or TRBV6-3 with TRBJ2-1, with D perhaps TRBD1 (6 bases). Coverage ceases 3 residues before the CDR3 finishes, and the germline J gene fills in the end. V was shortened by 5 bases and J by 9 bases, with 23 bases between the two germline ends. Germline assignment: CDR1 MNHEY and CDR2 SVGEGT. The CDR3 spans 16 residues.

Remarks on this clone: Coverage ceases 3 residues before the CDR3 finishes, and the germline J gene fills in the end. This chain links TRBV20-1 with TRBJ2-1; 9 positions agree with TRBD2. The CDR3 has 15 residues. Germline CDR1 reads DFQATT; CDR2 reads SNEGSKA (reference sequence). The ends lost 3 bases at V and 8 bases at J; junction bases unmatched: 11. The sequenced part of the CDR3 DNA is TGCAGTGCTAGTTGGGCGGGAGGGCCGGTGGATGAG. It is translated as CSASWAGGPVDE. In full, the CDR3 reads CSASWAGGPVDEQFF.

A remark on this clone: From the germline J gene comes the end of the CDR3, since the read stops 3 residues before it. The chain carries TRBV28 and TRBJ1-4, with D possibly TRBD1 on 5 matching bases. The V end was cut by 5 bases, the J end by 8 bases, with 18 bases between. The CDR3 loop spans 15 amino acids. The V gene's germline CDR1 is MDHEN and CDR2 SYDVKM. CDR3: CASSQGTPEREKLFF. The sequenced CDR3 bases are TGTGCCAGCAGTCAGGGTACCCCAGAAAGGGAAAAA.

Concerning this clone: The read ends 3 residues before the CDR3 terminus; that terminus is restored from the germline J gene. This chain joins TRBV7-9 and TRBJ2-1, with TRBD1 matching 9 bases. The CDR3 length is 14 residues. V was clipped by 8 bases and J by 5 bases; unmatched bases: 7. Germline CDR1 SEHNR, CDR2 FQNEAQ (reference sequence). The CDR3 bases that were read are TGTGCCAGCGAAACGGGACAGGGTAACAATGAG. Protein: CASETGQGNNE. The full CDR3 protein is CASETGQGNNEQFF.

The CDR3 spells CASSMGGGTSGYNEQFF. Partial CDR3 DNA: TGTGCCAGTAGTATGGGGGGAGGGACTAGCGGTTACAATGAG. The rearrangement uses TRBV19 and TRBJ2-1, with 11 bases matching TRBD2. The observed sequence ends 3 residues before the CDR3 terminus, with the missing tail filled in from the germline J gene. From germline, CDR1 is LNHDA and CDR2 SQIVND (reference sequence). This CDR3 region has 17 residues. V was pared by 3 bases and J by 4 bases, with 8 bases of the junction left unmatched.

Details on this clone: Coverage ceases 3 residues before the CDR3 finishes, and the germline J gene fills in the end. The chain recombines TRBV2 with TRBJ1-1; D unresolved. This CDR3 comprises 15 residues. V was pared by 0 bases and J by 5 bases, with 13 bases between. Germline V gene sequence: CDR1 SNHLY, CDR2 FYNNEI. The CDR3 is CASSEALYGRTEAFF. CDR3 DNA (partial): TGTGCCAGCAGTGAAGCGCTTTATGGCAGAACTGAA.

Turning to this clone: Sequencing ends 3 residues short of the CDR3 end; the germline J gene provides the rest. The V and J genes are TRBV30 and TRBJ2-7; 12 positions match TRBD1. The V and J ends lost 7 bases and 3 bases, in that order; junction bases with no gene match: 4. The CDR3 is 13 amino acids. Germline CDR1 and CDR2: GTSNPN and SVGIG (reference sequence). CDR3 sequence reads: CASRDRGLYEQYF. CDR3 DNA, as far as it was read: TGTGCCTCGAGGGACAGGGGGCTCTACGAG.

Turning to this clone: The missing CDR3 end, 3 residues past where the read stops, is filled in from the germline J gene. The V and J genes are TRBV5-1 and TRBJ1-1, with D tentatively TRBD1 (5 bases). Between the trimmed V and J ends, which lost 2 bases and 0 bases, there was a span of 11 bases. Germline CDR1 is SGHRS and CDR2 is YFSETQ. This CDR3 is 15 amino acids long. The CDR3 here is CASSFIDRLNTEAFF. The covered CDR3 bases are TGCGCCAGCAGCTTTATAGACAGACTGAACACTGAA.

As concerns this clone: The read falls 3 residues short of the CDR3 end, and the missing part is taken from the germline J gene. The rearrangement uses TRBV30 and TRBJ1-1; D ambiguous. CDR3 length: 14 residues. From germline, CDR1 is GTSNPN and CDR2 SVGIG (reference sequence). V lost 0 bases and J lost 3, with 11 bases in between. The covered CDR3 bases are TGTGCCTGGAGTGTATTGGCAGGAGACACTGAA. Residues: CAWSVLAGDTE. The entire CDR3 protein is CAWSVLAGDTEAFF.

A note on this clone: The read ends 3 residues before the CDR3 terminus; that terminus is restored from the germline J gene. The rearrangement joins TRBV30 to TRBJ2-5, with D possibly being TRBD1 (5 bases). Germline-derived CDR1 and CDR2 are GTSNPN and SVGIG (reference sequence). V was pared by 1 base and J by 3 bases, with 9 bases between. This CDR3 region has 13 residues. The part of the CDR3 DNA that was read is TGTGCCTGGAGTGGCGACAGTGAAGAGACC. Amino acid sequence: CAWSGDSEET. From start to end, the CDR3 is CAWSGDSEETQYF.

The CDR3 sequence: CSARESAVPYEQYF. Incomplete CDR3 DNA: TGCAGTGCTAGAGAATCAGCGGTTCCCTACGAG. The J gene is TRBJ2-7, the V gene TRBV20-1, with a possible D match to TRBD2 (5 bases). From the germline J gene comes the end of the CDR3, since the read stops 3 residues before it. The CDR3 totals 14 residues. V was shortened by 0 bases and J by 2 bases, with 11 bases between the two germline ends. Germline assignment: CDR1 DFQATT and CDR2 SNEGSKA (reference sequence).